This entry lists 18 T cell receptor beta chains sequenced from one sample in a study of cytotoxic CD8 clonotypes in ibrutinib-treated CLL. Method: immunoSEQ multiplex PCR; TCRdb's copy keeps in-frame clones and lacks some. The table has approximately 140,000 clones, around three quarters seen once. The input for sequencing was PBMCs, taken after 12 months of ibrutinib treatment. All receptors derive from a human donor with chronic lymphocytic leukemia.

DNA for the CDR3: TGTGCCAGCAGTTTATCTGGAGACAGGGTAGCGTACGAGCAGTACTTC. Encoded protein: CASSLSGDRVAYEQYF. This chain joins TRBV27 and TRBJ2-7, with 7 positions matching TRBD1. CDR1 is MNHEY and CDR2 is SMNVEV in the germline V gene (reference sequence). After removal of 0 bases from V and 4 bases from J, the junction contained 9 bases not matched to a gene. This CDR3 has 16 amino acids.

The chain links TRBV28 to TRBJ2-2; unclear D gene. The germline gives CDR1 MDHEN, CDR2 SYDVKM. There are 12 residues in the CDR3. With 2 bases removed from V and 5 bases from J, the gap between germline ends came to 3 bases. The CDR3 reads CASSLATGELFF. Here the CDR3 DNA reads TGTGCCAGCAGTTTAGCGACCGGGGAGCTGTTTTTT.

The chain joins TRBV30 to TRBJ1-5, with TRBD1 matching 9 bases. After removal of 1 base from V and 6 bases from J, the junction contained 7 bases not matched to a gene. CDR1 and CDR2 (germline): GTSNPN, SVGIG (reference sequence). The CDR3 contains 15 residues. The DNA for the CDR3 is TGTGCCTGGAGTGAAACAGGGGGCTGGGGTCAGCCCCAGCATTTT. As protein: CAWSETGGWGQPQHF. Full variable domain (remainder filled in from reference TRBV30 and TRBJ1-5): SQTIHQWPATLVQPVGSPLSLECTVEGTSNPNLYWYRQAAGRGLQLLFYSVGIGQISSEVPQNLSASRPQDRQFILSSKKLLLSDSGFYLCAWSETGGWGQPQHFGDGTRLSIL.

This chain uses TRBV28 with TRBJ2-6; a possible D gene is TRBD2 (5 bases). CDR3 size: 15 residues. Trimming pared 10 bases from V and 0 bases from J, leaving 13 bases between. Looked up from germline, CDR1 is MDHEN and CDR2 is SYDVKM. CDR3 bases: TGTGCCACCCAAGTGGGGAGCTCTGGGGCCAACGTCCTGACTTTC. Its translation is CATQVGSSGANVLTF.

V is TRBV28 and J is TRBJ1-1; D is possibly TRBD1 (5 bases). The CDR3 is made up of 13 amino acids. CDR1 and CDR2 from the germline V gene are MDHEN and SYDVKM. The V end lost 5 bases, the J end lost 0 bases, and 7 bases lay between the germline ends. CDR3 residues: CASSQGVNTEAFF. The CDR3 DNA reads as TGTGCCAGCAGTCAAGGGGTGAACACTGAAGCTTTCTTT.

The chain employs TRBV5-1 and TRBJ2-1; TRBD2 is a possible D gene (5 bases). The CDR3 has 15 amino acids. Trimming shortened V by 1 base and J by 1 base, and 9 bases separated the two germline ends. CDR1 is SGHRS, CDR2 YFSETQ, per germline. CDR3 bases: TGCGCCAGCAGCTTGTGGGGAGATTCCTACAATGAGCAGTTCTTC. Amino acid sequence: CASSLWGDSYNEQFF. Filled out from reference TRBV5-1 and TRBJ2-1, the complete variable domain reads KAGVTQTPRYLIKTRGQQVTLSCSPISGHRSVSWYQQTPGQGLQFLFEYFSETQRNKGNFPGRFSGRQFSNSRSEMNVSTLELGDSALYLCASSLWGDSYNEQFFGPGTRLTVL.

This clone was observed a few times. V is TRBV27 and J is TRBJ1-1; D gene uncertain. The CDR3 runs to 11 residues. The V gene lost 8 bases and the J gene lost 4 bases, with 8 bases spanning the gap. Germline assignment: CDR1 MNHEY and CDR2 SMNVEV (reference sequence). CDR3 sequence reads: CASARSTEAFF. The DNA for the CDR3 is TGTGCCAGCGCCCGGAGCACTGAAGCTTTCTTT.

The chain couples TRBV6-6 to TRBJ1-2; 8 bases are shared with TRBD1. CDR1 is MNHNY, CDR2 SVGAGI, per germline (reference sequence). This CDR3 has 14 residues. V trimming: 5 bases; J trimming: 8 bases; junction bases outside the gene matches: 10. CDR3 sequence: CASSDLHRGDGYTF. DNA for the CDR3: TGTGCCAGCAGTGATCTTCACAGGGGGGACGGCTACACCTTC.

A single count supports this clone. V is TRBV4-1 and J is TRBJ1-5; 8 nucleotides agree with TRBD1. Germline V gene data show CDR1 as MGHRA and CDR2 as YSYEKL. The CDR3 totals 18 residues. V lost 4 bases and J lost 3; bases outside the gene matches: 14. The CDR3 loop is CASSLFVTGANSNQPQHF. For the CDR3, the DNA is TGCGCCAGCAGCCTTTTTGTGACAGGGGCGAATTCCAATCAGCCCCAGCATTTT.

This CDR3 is CASTRGGSGNTIYF. The CDR3 coding sequence is TGTGCCAGCACTCGAGGGGGCTCTGGAAACACCATATATTTT. The rearrangement links TRBV9 to TRBJ1-3, with D possibly being TRBD1 (6 bases). The CDR3 has 14 amino acids. CDR1 is SGDLS, CDR2 YYNGEE, per germline. Trimming pared 6 bases from V and 0 bases from J, leaving 10 bases between.

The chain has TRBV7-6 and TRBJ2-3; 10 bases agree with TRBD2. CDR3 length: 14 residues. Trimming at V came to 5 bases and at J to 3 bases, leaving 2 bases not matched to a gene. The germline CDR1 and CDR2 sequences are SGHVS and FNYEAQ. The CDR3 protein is CASSASGGTDTQYF. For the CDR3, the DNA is TGTGCCAGCAGCGCTAGCGGGGGAACAGATACGCAGTATTTT.

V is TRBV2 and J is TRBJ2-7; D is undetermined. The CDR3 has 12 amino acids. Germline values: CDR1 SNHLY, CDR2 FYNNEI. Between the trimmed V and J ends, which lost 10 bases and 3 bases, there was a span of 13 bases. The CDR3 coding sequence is TGTGCCACCAAACTGGCAGACTACGAGCAGTACTTC. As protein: CATKLADYEQYF.

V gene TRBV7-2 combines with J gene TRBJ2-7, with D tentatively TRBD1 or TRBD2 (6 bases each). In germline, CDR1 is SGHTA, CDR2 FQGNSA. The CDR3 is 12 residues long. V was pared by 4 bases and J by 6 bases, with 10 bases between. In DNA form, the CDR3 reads TGTGCCAGCAGCTCCGGGGGCCTCGAGCAGTACTTC. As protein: CASSSGGLEQYF.

The CDR3 reads CASSYSMTAGTYEQYF. CDR3 sequence (DNA): TGTGCCAGCAGTTACTCAATGACAGCCGGTACGTACGAGCAGTACTTC. The genes are TRBV6-6 and TRBJ2-5; tentatively, D is TRBD1 (5 bases). The DNA end is a closer match to TRBJ2-7, so the J assignment may be wrong. Germline V gene sequence: CDR1 MNHNY, CDR2 SVGAGI (reference sequence). The CDR3 has 16 amino acids.

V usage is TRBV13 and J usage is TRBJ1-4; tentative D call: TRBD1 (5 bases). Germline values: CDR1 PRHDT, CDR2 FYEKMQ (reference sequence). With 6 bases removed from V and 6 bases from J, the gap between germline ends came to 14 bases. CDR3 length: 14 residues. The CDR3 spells CASSTGGGYEKLFF. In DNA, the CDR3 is TGTGCCAGCAGTACCGGGGGAGGCTATGAAAAACTGTTTTTT.

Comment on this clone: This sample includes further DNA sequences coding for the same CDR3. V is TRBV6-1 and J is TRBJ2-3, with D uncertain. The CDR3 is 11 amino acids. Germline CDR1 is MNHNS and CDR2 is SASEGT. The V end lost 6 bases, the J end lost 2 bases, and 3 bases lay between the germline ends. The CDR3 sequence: CASSSTDTQYF. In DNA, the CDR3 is TGTGCCAGCAGCTCCACAGATACGCAGTATTTT.

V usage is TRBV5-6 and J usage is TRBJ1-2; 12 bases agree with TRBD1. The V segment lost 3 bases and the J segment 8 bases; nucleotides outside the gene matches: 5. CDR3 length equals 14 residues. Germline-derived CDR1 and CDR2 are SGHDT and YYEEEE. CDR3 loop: CASSSGQGARGYTF. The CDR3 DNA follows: TGTGCCAGCAGCTCGGGACAGGGGGCGCGAGGCTACACCTTC.

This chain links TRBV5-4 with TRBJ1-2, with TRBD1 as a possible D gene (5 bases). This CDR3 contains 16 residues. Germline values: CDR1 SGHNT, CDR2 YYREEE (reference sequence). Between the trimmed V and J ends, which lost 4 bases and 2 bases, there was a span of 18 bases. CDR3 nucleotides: TGTGCCAGCAGCCGAACATTGCAGACAGCGAACTATGGCTACACCTTC. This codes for CASSRTLQTANYGYTF.